This T cell receptor beta chain is drawn from a study of T cell changes during pregnancy in multiple sclerosis. TCRdb keeps only in-frame clones here, not all; method: immunoSEQ multiplex PCR. The sample comprises under 110,000 clones, about nine tenths of which are singletons, and 1.5% to 2% rests with the top ten. Germline values: CDR1 MNHEY, CDR2 SVGAGI. The CDR3 runs to 15 residues. The trim removed 8 bases at V and 4 bases at J, leaving 13 bases unmatched. The source was peripheral blood, collected after pregnancy. This sequence joins TRBV6-5 and TRBJ1-2; 7 bases fit TRBD1. The TCR comes from a female donor with multiple sclerosis, enrolled in a pregnancy study. The CDR3 DNA reads as TGTGCCAGCGGGTACCCGAAGGGGGCCCTCTATGGCTACACCTTC. Its protein is CASGYPKGALYGYTF.